This T cell receptor beta chain was retrieved from a study of CD8+CD57+ T cells in acquired aplastic anemia. Overall study: The DNA of sorted CD4+ and CD8+ cells averaged approximately 2.9 ug.

The study profiled TCR beta VDJ and CDR3 using genomic DNA as template. TCRdb itself ran the reads through MiXCR, one entry per CDR3 protein. The profile shows around 200,000 distinct CDR3 sequences, approximately 51% of them singletons. With respect to this clonotype: Its antigen is still unknown. Its ends do not fully match the called genes, so a read error is possible.

Germline-derived CDR1 and CDR2 are MGHRA and YSYEKL. The CDR3 runs 14 residues. General study points: Approximately 30 CD8+ CDR3 sequences were shared between patients and controls.

Patients included in sequencing had previously demonstrated CD8+CD57+ cell expansion by flow cytometry. Diagnosis of severe acquired aplastic anemia applied to all patients. Among the patients, none had received any therapy at the time of blood sampling. The gene calls are TRBV4-1 and TRBJ2-1, with a possible D match to TRBD2 (6 bases). The specimen sequenced was sorted CD4+, CD8+, or CD8+CD57+ T cells (not recorded which) from PBMCs. This receptor was identified in a human donor with aplastic anemia. The CDR3 protein is CASSPNWGGNEQFF. CDR3 nucleotides: TGTGCCAGCAGCCCCAACTGGGGAGGCAATGAGCAGTTCTTC.